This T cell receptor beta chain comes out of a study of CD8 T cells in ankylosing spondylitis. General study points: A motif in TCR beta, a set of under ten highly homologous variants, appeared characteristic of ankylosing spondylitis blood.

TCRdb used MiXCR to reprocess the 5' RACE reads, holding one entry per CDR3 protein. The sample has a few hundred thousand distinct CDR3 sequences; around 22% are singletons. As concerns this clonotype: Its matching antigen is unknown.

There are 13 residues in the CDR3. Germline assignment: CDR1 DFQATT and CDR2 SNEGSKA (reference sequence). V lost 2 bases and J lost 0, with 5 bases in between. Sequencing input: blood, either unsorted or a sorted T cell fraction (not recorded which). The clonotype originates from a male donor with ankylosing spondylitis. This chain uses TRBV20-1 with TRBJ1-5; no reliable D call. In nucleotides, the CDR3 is TGCAGTGCTAGACTGTTTAGCAATCAGCCCCAGCATTTT. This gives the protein CSARLFSNQPQHF.